This T cell receptor (beta chain) came from a study of T cell responses to AZD1222 COVID-19 vaccine (dated by TCRdb to the early 2020s). About the study as a whole: AZD1222 recipients whose second dose came at about 4 weeks and those whose second dose came at about 12 weeks were combined into one group, since spike-specific TCR depth and breadth did not differ between the two schedules. TCR sequencing covered fewer than 250 trial participants: around 210 given two doses of AZD1222 and around 26 given two doses of MenACWY control vaccine. Trial participants were enrolled into age subgroups of 18-55, 56-69 and 70-plus years, which contained roughly 140, 27 and 60 TCR-sequenced participants, respectively. The paper's findings and limits, for the study overall: After two AZD1222 doses, both the breadth and the depth of spike-specific TCRs were significantly higher than at day 0 and than in MenACWY recipients. Only five or six AZD1222 recipients were SARS-CoV-2 seropositive at baseline, limiting conclusions about previously exposed vaccinees. The 56-69-year group was small, and its depth increase did not reach significance, likely because of low power. No day 14 peak-response samples were available, so repertoires were characterized only after the peak T cell response. CD4 TCRs associated with the vaccine covered the entire spike protein, and the dominant responses were in regions 160-218 and 743-854. Participants were mostly white British and included more females than males, and it was suggested by the authors that clonal diversity may have been underestimated. Nearly half of unique spike-specific TCRs reportedly recognized epitopes outside regions mutated in the B.1.351 and B.1.1.7 variants.

This specimen's time point label, per the study, means: baseline before first vaccination. The vaccinee samples were drawn from two UK trials, COV001 and COV002, one of which was a single-blind randomized controlled phase 2/3 trial testing AZD1222 (ChAdOx1 nCoV-19) in healthy adults. For TCRbeta chain sequencing, PBMC samples from trial participants were taken at day 0 and at day 28 after the second dose. The germline V gene provides CDR1 ENHRY and CDR2 SYGVKD. Trimming accounts for 0 bases at V and 3 bases at J, while the number of junction bases matched to no gene is 7. The CDR3 covers 17 residues, taking in both the cysteine and the phenylalanine. The only DNA kept is the CDR3, 51 bases in frame from the first base. A remark on this clone: No antigen is known for it. There are no base qualities to consult, and no much larger clone falls within one base.

The CDR3 regions of human TCRbeta chains were analyzed by immunosequencing. As for the authors' bioinformatics: TCRs in the repertoires were matched against a reference library of SARS-CoV-2-specific TCRs that had been generated with the MIRA antigen-specificity platform. Breadth meant the fraction of unique TCRs that were SARS-CoV-2-associated, whereas depth meant the fraction of total T cells that were SARS-CoV-2-associated. Using the MIRA data, each spike-specific TCR was mapped to the spike region that the TCR reacts to and placed in a CD4 or CD8 class. Log10-transformed breadth and depth values were compared by one-way ANOVA with Sidak's multiple comparisons tests. Sourced from immuneACCESS, this table was stored by TCRdb with only in-frame sequences that have V and J called. A share of the clones is absent; for the studies checked, an unresolved V gene accounts for under half, and the remainder has no known explanation. V and J calls and clone size are given by that table; D and trimming were obtained from the DNA. This sample holds roughly 180,000 clones; approximately 86% were observed only once. The ten largest make up about 0.53% of the sample.

The sequence was obtained from an adult in good health. The sequence is built from TRBV10-3 and TRBJ2-3, with 9 junctional bases fitting TRBD1. The source was peripheral blood, collected on day 0 of AZD1222 vaccination. The DNA sequence is given as TGTGCCATCAGTGAGTCCTTCAGGACAGGGGTTACAGATACGCAGTATTTT. Translated, this is CAISESFRTGVTDTQYF.